The 3 T cell receptor beta chains presented below share a single source sample, sequenced in a study of T cell responses to AZD1222 COVID-19 vaccine. TCRdb's table, derived via immunoSEQ multiplex PCR, lists solely in-frame clones and lacks some. Of 100,000 to 110,000 clones in the sample, around 90% are singletons; the top ten hold around 1.7%. Here the sequenced sample was peripheral blood, taken on day 0 of AZD1222 vaccination. The receptors stem from an adult in good health.

V usage is TRBV5-1 and J usage is TRBJ1-1, with 7 bases that match TRBD1. The CDR3 length is 15 residues. The J segment lost 1 base and the V segment lost 0 bases, leaving 3 bases of the junction unmatched. Germline V gene lookup returns CDR1 SGHRS and CDR2 YFSETQ. As DNA, the CDR3 is TGCGCCAGCAGCTTGGACCCAGGGGGGAACACTGAAGCTTTCTTT. Its translation: CASSLDPGGNTEAFF.

The genes are TRBV6-5 and TRBJ1-2; D remains unclear. This CDR3 comprises 11 residues. From germline, CDR1 is MNHEY and CDR2 SVGAGI. Trimming cost V 2 bases and J 9 bases, with 7 bases left between them. This chain's CDR3 is CASSYGQSYTF. As DNA, the CDR3 is TGTGCCAGCAGTTACGGCCAGAGCTACACCTTC.

The CDR3 protein is CASSFKPEGNTIYF. CDR3 coding DNA: TGTGCCAGCAGTTTTAAACCTGAAGGAAACACCATATATTTT. V gene TRBV27 combines with J gene TRBJ1-3, with D uncertain. Trimming pared 3 bases from V and 4 bases from J, leaving 10 bases between. In germline, CDR1 is MNHEY, CDR2 SMNVEV (reference sequence). This CDR3 has 14 residues.